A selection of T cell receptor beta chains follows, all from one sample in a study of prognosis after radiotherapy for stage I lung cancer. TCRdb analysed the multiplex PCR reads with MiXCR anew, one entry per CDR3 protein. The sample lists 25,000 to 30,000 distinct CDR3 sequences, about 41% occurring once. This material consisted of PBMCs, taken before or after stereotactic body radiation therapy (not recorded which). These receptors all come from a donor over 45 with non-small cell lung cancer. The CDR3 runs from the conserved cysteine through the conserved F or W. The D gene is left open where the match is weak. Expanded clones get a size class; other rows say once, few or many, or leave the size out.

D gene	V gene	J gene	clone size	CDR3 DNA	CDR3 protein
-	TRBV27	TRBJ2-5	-	TGTGCCAGCAGTAAGCTGGAGACAGAGACCCAGTACTTC	CASSKLETETQYF
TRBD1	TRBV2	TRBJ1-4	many	TGTGCCGGGAAGACAGGGATTGGGAATGAAAAACTGTTTTTT	CAGKTGIGNEKLFF
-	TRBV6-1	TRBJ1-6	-	TGTGCCAGCAAGGAGGACAGAAATAATTCACCCCTCCACTTT	CASKEDRNNSPLHF
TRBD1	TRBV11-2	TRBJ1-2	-	TGTGCCAGCAGCCTCTCCTTAGGGACAGGGGGCGTATTCTATGGCTACACCTTC	CASSLSLGTGGVFYGYTF
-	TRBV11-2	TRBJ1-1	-	TGTGCCAGCAGCTCCGGACCGGAGAGGGTAGCTTTCTTT	CASSSGPERVAFF
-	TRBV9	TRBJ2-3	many	TGTGCCAGCAGCGTGGAGGCAGGGGTTTATACAGATACGCAGTATTTT	CASSVEAGVYTDTQYF
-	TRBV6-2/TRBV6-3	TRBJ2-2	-	TGTGCCAGCAGGGACAGCCATTTAACCGGGGAGCTGTTTTTT	CASRDSHLTGELFF
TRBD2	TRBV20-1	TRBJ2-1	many	TGCAGTGCTAGAGTGAGGGCGGGAGCAAGCTCCTACAATGAGCAGTTCTTC	CSARVRAGASSYNEQFF
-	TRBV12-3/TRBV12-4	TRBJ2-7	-	TGTGCCAGCAGTTTGGGGCCCCCAGGCTACGAGCAGTACTTC	CASSLGPPGYEQYF
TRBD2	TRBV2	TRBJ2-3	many	TGTGCCAGCAGTGGGACGCGGGGGGCACGCACAGATACGCAGTATTTT	CASSGTRGARTDTQYF
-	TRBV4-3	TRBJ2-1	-	TGCTCCAGCAGCCCAGCCATCCGGGTGAATGAGCAGTTCTTC	CSSSPAIRVNEQFF
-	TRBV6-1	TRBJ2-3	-	TGTGCCAGCGGTGAAGGTGGAGGAGATATGCAGTATTTT	CASGEGGGDMQYF
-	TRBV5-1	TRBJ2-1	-	TGCGCCAGCAGCTTGTCTTTGGCCCCCGGGGCAAATGAGCAGTTCTTC	CASSLSLAPGANEQFF
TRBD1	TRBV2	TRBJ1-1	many	TGTGCCAGCAACCGGGACAGGGACGGTGAAGCTTTCTTT	CASNRDRDGEAFF
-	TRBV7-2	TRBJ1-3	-	-	CASRPVVGSGNTIHF
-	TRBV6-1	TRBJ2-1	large	TGTGCCAGCAGTGTACACGGTGGCTACAATGAGCAGTTCTTC	CASSVHGGYNEQFF
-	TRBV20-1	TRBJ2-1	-	TGCAGTGCTAGATTGCATACTACCAATGAGCAGTTCTTC	CSARLHTTNEQFF
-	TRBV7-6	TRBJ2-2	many	TGTGCCAGCAGGGCGGGACCTAACACCGGGGAGCTGTTTTTT	CASRAGPNTGELFF
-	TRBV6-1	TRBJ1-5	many	TGTGCCAGCAGCCAACGACTAGGGAGCAATCAGCCCCAGCATTTT	CASSQRLGSNQPQHF
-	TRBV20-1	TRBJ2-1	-	TGCAGTGCTACCTTAACAGGGAGTCCTGAGCAGTTCTTC	CSATLTGSPEQFF
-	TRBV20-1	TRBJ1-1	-	TGCAGTGCTAGAGTGAATACTGAAGCTTTCTTT	CSARVNTEAFF
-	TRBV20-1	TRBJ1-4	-	TGCAGTGCTAGTAGGGCAGGGAGAAACGAGAAACTGTTTTTT	CSASRAGRNEKLFF
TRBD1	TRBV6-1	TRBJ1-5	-	TGTGCCAGCAGCCGGACAGGTCTTAGCAATCAGCCGCAGAATTTT	CASSRTGLSNQPQNF
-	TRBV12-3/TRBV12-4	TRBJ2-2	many	TGTGCCAGCAGTTTTGGGGGTGCCGGGGAGCTGTTTTTT	CASSFGGAGELFF
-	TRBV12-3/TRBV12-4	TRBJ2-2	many	TGTGCCAGCAGTAAAGTCGGGGGCCTCACCGGGGAGCTGTTTTTT	CASSKVGGLTGELFF
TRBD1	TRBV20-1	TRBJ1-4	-	TGCAGTGCTAGGCCGGGACAGGGGGCTGAAAAACTGTTTTTT	CSARPGQGAEKLFF
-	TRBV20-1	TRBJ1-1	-	TGCAGTGCTTCCGGGACTCTAATCTCGGGAGCCTTCTTT	CSASGTLISGAFF
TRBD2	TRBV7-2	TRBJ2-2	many	TGTGCCAGCAGCTGGGAACTAGCGGTCACCGGGGAGCTGTTTTTT	CASSWELAVTGELFF
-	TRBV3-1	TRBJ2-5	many	TGTGCCAGCAGCCAAGGCGGGGGCTTAGAGACCCAGTACTTC	CASSQGGGLETQYF
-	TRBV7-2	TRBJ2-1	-	TGTGCCAGCAGCTTAGCAGCGGACTCTTACAATGAGCAGTTCTTC	CASSLAADSYNEQFF
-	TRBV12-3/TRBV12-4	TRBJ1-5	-	TGTGCCAGCAGTCCCGTGTCTGGCCAGCCCCAGCATTTT	CASSPVSGQPQHF
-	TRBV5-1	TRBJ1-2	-	TGCGCCAGCAGCTTGAGGTCCGGGGGCCTTTCCCCCTATGGCTACACCTTC	CASSLRSGGLSPYGYTF
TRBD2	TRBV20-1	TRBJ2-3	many	TGCAGTGCTAGAGATTCTAGCGGAAGCACAGATACGCAGTATTTT	CSARDSSGSTDTQYF
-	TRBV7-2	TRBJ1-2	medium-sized	TGTGCCAGCAGCTTATGGGGCAGCGGCTACACCTTC	CASSLWGSGYTF
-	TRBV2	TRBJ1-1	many	TGTGCCAGCAGGGCCTTTTCGGGACAGAACACTGAAGCTTTCTTT	CASRAFSGQNTEAFF
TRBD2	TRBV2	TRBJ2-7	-	TGTGCCACCGCTCGTGGTGGACTAGCGGCCTCCTACGAGCAGTACTTC	CATARGGLAASYEQYF
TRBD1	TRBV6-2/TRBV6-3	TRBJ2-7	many	TGTGCCAGCAGTTACCGGGACAGGCCTTACGAGCAGTACTTC	CASSYRDRPYEQYF
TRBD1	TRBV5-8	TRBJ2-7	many	TGTGCCAGCAGCTCTCAACCGAATAGGGGGCCCGAGCAGTACTTC	CASSSQPNRGPEQYF
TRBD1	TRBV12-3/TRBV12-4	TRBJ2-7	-	TGTGCCAGCAGTTTCTTTAGGACAGGTCGATCCTACGAGCAGTACTTC	CASSFFRTGRSYEQYF
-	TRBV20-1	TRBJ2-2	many	TGCAGTGCTAGTAGGGGCGCCGGGGAGCTGTTTTTT	CSASRGAGELFF
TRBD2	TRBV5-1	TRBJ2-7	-	TGCGCCAGCAGCTTGGGGGCTGGCGGGGGCTCCTACGAGCAGTACTTC	CASSLGAGGGSYEQYF
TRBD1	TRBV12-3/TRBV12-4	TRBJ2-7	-	TGTGCCAGCAGTCCACAGGGGGCGGGGGACGAGCAGTACTTC	CASSPQGAGDEQYF
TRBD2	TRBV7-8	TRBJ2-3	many	TGTGCCAGCAGCTCCCTGCTAGCGGGGGGGCGAGATACGCAGTATTTT	CASSSLLAGGRDTQYF
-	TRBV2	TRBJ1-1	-	TGTGCCAGCAGCGGGGGGAACACTGAAGCTTTCTTT	CASSGGNTEAFF